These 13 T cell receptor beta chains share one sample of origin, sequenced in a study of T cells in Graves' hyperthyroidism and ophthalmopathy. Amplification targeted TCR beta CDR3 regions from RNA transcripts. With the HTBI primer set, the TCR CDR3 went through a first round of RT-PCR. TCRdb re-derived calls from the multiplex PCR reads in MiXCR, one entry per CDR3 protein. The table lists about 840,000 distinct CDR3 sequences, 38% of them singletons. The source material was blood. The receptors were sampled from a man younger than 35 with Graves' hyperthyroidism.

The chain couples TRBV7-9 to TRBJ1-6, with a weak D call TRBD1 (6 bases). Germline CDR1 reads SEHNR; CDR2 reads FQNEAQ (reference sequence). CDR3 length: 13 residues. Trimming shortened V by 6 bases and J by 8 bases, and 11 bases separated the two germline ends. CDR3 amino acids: CASSYYRDSPLHF. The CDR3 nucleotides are TGTGCCAGCAGTTACTACAGGGATTCACCCCTCCACTTT.

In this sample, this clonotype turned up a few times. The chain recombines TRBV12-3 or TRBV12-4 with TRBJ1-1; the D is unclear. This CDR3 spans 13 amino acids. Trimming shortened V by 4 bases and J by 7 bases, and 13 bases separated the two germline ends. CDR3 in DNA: TGTGCCAGCAGTTCCCACCCCTTTAGTGAAGCTTTCTTT. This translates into CASSSHPFSEAFF.

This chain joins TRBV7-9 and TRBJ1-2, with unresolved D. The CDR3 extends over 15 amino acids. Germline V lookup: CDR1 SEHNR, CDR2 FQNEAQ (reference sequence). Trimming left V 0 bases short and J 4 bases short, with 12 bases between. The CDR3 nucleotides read TGTGCCAGCAGCTTAGCAGCGGATGTGACCTATGGCTACACCTTC. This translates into CASSLAADVTYGYTF.

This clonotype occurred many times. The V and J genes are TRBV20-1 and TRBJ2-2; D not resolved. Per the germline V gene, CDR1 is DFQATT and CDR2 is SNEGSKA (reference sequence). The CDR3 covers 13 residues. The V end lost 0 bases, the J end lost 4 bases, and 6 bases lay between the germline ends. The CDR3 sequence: CSAREGVTGELFF. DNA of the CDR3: TGCAGTGCTAGAGAAGGAGTCACCGGGGAGCTGTTTTTT.

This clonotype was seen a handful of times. The CDR3 bases are TGTGCCAGCAGCCAAGATAGGGCGAGCCAGGGGGAAAAGTACTTC. Translation gives CASSQDRASQGEKYF. This chain joins TRBV4-2 and TRBJ2-7; TRBD1 aligns across 7 bases. The CDR3 has 15 amino acids. V lost 0 bases to trimming and J lost 11 bases; unmatched junction nucleotides: 13. Germline V CDR1 and CDR2: LGHNA, YNFKEQ.

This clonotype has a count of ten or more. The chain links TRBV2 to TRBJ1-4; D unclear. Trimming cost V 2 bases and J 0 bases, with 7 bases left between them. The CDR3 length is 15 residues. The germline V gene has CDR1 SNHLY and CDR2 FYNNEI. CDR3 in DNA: TGTGCCAGCAGTGAATACATTACAACTAATGAAAAACTGTTTTTT. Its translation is CASSEYITTNEKLFF.

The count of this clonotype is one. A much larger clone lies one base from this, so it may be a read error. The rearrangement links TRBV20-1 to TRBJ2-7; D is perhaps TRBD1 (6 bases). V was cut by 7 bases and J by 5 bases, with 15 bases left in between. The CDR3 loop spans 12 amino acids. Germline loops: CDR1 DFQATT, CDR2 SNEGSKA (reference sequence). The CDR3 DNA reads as TGCAGTGTTAACAGGGCAAAGGACGAGCAGTACTTC. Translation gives CSVNRAKDEQYF.

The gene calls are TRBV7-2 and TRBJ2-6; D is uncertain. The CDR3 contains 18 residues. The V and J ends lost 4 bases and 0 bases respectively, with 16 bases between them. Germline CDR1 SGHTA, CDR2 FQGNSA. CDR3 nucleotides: TGTGCCAGCAGCTCGCGACCCTTGGCGCGCTCTGGGGCCAACGTCCTGACTTTC. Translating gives CASSSRPLARSGANVLTF.

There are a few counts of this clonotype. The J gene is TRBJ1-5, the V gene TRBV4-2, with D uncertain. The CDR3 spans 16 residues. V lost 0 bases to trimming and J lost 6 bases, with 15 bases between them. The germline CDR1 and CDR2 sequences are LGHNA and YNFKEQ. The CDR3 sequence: CASSQEGAGTGQPQHF. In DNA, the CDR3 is TGTGCCAGCAGCCAAGAGGGAGCGGGAACGGGTCAGCCCCAGCATTTT.

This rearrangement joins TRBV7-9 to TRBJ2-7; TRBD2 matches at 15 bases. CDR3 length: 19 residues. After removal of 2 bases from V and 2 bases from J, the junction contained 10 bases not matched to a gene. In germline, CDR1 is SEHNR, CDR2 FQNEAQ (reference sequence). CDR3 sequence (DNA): TGTGCCAGCAGCTTACCCACCGGGACTAGCGGGAGGTCTCCCTACGAGCAGTACTTC. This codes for CASSLPTGTSGRSPYEQYF.

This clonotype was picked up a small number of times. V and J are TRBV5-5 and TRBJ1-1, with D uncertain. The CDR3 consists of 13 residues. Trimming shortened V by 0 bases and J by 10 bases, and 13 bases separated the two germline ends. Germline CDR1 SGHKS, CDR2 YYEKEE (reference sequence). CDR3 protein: CASSLDRVAGAFF. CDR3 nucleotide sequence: TGTGCCAGCAGCTTGGACCGGGTGGCGGGAGCTTTCTTT.

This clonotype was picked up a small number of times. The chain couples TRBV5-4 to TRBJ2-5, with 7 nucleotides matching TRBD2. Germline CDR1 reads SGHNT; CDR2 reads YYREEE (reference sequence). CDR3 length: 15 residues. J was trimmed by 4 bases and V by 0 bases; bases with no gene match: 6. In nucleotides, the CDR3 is TGTGCCAGCAGCTTGGCCCCGGGGAGGGGAGAGACCCAGTACTTC. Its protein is CASSLAPGRGETQYF.

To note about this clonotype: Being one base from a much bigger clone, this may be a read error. CDR3 sequence reads: CASIQEPNTEAFF. The CDR3 coding sequence is TGTGCCAGCATCCAAGAGCCGAACACTGAAGCTTTCTTT. The genes are TRBV7-2 and TRBJ1-1; D is uncertain. V lost 7 bases and J lost 1, with 10 bases in between. The CDR3 is 13 residues long. Germline lookup yields CDR1 SGHTA and CDR2 FQGNSA.